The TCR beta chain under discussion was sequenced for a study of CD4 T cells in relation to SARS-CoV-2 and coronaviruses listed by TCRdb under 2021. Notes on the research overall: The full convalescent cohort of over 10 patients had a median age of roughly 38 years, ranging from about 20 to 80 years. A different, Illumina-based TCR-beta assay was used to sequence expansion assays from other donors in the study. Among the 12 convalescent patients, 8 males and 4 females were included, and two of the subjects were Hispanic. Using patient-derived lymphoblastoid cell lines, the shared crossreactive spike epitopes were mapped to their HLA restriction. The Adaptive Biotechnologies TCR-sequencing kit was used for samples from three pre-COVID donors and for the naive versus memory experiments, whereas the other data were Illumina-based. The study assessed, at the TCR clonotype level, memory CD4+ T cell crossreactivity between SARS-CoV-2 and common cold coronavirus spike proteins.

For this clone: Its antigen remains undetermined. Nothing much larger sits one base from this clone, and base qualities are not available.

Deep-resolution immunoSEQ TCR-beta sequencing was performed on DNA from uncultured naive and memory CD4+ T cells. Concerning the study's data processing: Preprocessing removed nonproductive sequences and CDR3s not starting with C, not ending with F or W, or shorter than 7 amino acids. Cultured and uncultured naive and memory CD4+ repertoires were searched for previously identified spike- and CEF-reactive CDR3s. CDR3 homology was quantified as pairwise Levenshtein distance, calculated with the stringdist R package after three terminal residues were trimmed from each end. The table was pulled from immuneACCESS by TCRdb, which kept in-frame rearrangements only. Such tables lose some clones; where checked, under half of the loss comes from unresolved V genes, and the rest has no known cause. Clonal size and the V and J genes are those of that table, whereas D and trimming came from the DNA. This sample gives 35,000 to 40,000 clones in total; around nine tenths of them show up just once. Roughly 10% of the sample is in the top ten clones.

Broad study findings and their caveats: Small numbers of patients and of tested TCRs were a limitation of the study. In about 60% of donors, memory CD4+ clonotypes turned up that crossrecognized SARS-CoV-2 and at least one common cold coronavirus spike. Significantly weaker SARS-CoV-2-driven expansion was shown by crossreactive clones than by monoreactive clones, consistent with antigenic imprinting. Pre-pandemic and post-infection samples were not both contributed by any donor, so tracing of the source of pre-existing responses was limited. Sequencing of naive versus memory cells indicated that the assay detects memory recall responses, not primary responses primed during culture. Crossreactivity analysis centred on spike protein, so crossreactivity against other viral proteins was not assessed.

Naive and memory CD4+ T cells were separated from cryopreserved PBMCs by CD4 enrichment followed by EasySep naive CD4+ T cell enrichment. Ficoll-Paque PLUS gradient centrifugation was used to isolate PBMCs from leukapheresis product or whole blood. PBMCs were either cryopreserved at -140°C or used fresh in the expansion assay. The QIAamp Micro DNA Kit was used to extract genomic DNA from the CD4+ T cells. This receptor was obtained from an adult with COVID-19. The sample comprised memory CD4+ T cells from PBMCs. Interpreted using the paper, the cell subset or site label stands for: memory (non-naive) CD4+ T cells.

The CDR3 here reads CASRVGAFGNTIYF. The DNA is as follows: TGTGCCAGCAGGGTCGGGGCTTTTGGAAACACCATATATTTT. The receptor chain draws on TRBV6-5 and TRBJ1-3, with TRBD1 tentatively as D gene (5 bases match). V and J lose 6 bases and 3 bases, and a span of 12 bases separates them. The CDR3 goes from the cysteine to the phenylalanine over 14 residues. The retained sequence is limited to the CDR3, 42 bases, with the frame set at the first base. For CDR1 and CDR2, the germline V gene lists MNHEY and SVGAGI.